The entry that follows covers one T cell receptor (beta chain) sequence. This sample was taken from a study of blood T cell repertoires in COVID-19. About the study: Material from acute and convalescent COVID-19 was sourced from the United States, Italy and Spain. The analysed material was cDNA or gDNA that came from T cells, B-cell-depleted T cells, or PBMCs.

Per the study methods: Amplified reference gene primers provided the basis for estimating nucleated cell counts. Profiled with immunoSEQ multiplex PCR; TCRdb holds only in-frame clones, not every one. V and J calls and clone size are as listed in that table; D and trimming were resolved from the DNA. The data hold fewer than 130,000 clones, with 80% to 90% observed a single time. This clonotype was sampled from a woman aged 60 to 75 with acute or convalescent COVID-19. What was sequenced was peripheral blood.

DNA of the CDR3: TGTGCCAGCAGTTACCTCGTGGGGGGGAAAGTGCGTGGCTACACCTTC. Translation gives CASSYLVGGKVRGYTF. The rearrangement uses TRBV6-5 and TRBJ1-2; TRBD1 is a possible D gene (5 bases). CDR3 length equals 16 residues. Trimming cost V 2 bases and J 7 bases, with 20 bases left between them. Germline CDR1 reads MNHEY; CDR2 reads SVGAGI.